What follows are 8 T cell receptor beta chains derived from one specimen sequenced in a study of CD8+ T cells in alopecia areata. Reverse transcribed after extraction, RNA yielded cDNA as the sequencing template. Sequencing was performed with immunoSEQ multiplex PCR; in TCRdb, only in-frame clones are kept and a portion is missing. In the table there are 130,000 to 150,000 clones, 65% to 90% of which are singletons. Specified treatment: oral pan-JAK inhibitor, 5-10 mg twice daily. The material was CD8+ T cells sorted from blood, obtained at week 4, from a patient treated with tofacitinib. These receptors all come from a human donor with alopecia areata.

The V call is TRBV25-1, the J call TRBJ2-2, with no clear D. The CDR3 length is 12 residues. Trimming left V 4 bases short and J 5 bases short, with 5 bases between. Germline CDR1 MGHDK, CDR2 SYGVNS. CDR3 sequence reads: CASSGDTGELFF. The CDR3 DNA follows: TGTGCCAGCAGTGGCGATACCGGGGAGCTGTTTTTT.

This chain connects TRBV5-1 to TRBJ1-1; 9 nucleotides agree with TRBD1. Germline CDR1 is SGHRS and CDR2 is YFSETQ. The CDR3 is made up of 15 amino acids. V shed 4 bases, J shed 5 bases, and the junction held 9 bases outside the gene matches. The CDR3 protein is CASSVTGGRGTEAFF. The CDR3, as DNA: TGCGCCAGCAGCGTAACAGGGGGCAGAGGGACTGAAGCTTTCTTT. Full variable domain (outside the CDR3, taken from reference TRBV5-1 and TRBJ1-1): KAGVTQTPRYLIKTRGQQVTLSCSPISGHRSVSWYQQTPGQGLQFLFEYFSETQRNKGNFPGRFSGRQFSNSRSEMNVSTLELGDSALYLCASSVTGGRGTEAFFGQGTRLTVV.

This clone came up a few times. The chain couples TRBV5-1 to TRBJ2-2, with D maybe TRBD1 (6 bases). The CDR3 length is 16 residues. The germline V gene has CDR1 SGHRS and CDR2 YFSETQ. V gave up 6 bases and J gave up 2 bases, with 17 bases separating them. The DNA for the CDR3 is TGCGCCAGCACCCCCTCGGGGACACCTAACACCGGGGAGCTGTTTTTT. This encodes CASTPSGTPNTGELFF.

This clone has a single count. V is TRBV6-1 and J is TRBJ1-2; no clear D gene. Trimming took 8 bases from V and 6 from J, leaving 16 bases between them. The CDR3 is 13 residues long. CDR1 is MNHNS, CDR2 SASEGT, per germline. The CDR3 loop reads CASVRENYHGYTF. The DNA for the CDR3 is TGTGCCAGCGTAAGAGAGAACTACCATGGCTACACCTTC.

The chain uses TRBV9 and TRBJ2-1, with 12 positions matching TRBD2. The germline V gene has CDR1 SGDLS and CDR2 YYNGEE. V shed 0 bases, J shed 2 bases, and the junction held 9 bases outside the gene matches. This CDR3 has 19 amino acids. The chain's CDR3 is CASSVEGLAGGPPYNEQFF. The CDR3 region has the DNA TGTGCCAGCAGCGTAGAGGGGCTAGCGGGGGGGCCCCCCTACAATGAGCAGTTCTTC. The full variable domain, rest sourced from reference TRBV9 and TRBJ2-1, is DSGVTQTPKHLITATGQRVTLRCSPRSGDLSVYWYQQSLDQGLQFLIQYYNGEERAKGNILERFSAQQFPDLHSELNLSSLELGDSALYFCASSVEGLAGGPPYNEQFFGPGTRLTVL.

The CDR3 spells CASSQVQGEKLFF. CDR3 sequence (DNA): TGCGCCAGCAGCCAAGTGCAGGGCGAGAAACTGTTTTTT. V is TRBV4-1 and J is TRBJ1-4; D is possibly TRBD1 (5 bases). CDR1 and CDR2 (germline): MGHRA, YSYEKL. Trimming removed 1 base at V and 11 bases at J, with 11 bases between. The CDR3 has 13 amino acids.

This clone was counted a single time. This rearrangement joins TRBV6-1 to TRBJ2-6; TRBD1 is a possible D gene (6 bases). The V gene lost 2 bases and the J gene lost 0 bases, with 11 bases spanning the gap. Germline CDR1 and CDR2: MNHNS and SASEGT. This CDR3 region has 17 residues. The CDR3 protein is CASSERGFGSGANVLTF. The CDR3, as DNA: TGTGCCAGCAGTGAAAGGGGGTTTGGCTCTGGGGCCAACGTCCTGACTTTC.

The chain recombines TRBV19 with TRBJ2-1, with no clear D. The germline CDR1 and CDR2 sequences are LNHDA and SQIVND (reference sequence). V was pared by 4 bases and J by 7 bases, with 11 bases between. The CDR3 consists of 13 residues. CDR3 sequence (DNA): TGTGCCAGTAGTACCTCCACGAGAAATGAGCAGTTCTTC. This codes for CASSTSTRNEQFF. Drawing the rest from reference TRBV19 and TRBJ2-1, the complete variable domain is DGGITQSPKYLFRKEGQNVTLSCEQNLNHDAMYWYRQDPGQGLRLIYYSQIVNDFQKGDIAEGYSVSREKKESFPLTVTSAQKNPTAFYLCASSTSTRNEQFFGPGTRLTVL.